The TCR beta chain under discussion was sequenced for a study of glioma-infiltrating T cells after dendritic cell vaccination. At the level of the study: Samples are from glioblastoma patients in Phase I and II dendritic cell vaccine trials. The study, taken as a whole, reports: Patients with more pretreatment TILs had longer time to progression and survival.

Sequencing was performed with immunoSEQ multiplex PCR; in TCRdb, only in-frame clones are kept and a portion is missing. The repertoire consists of over 80,000 clones, with roughly four fifths occurring once and the leading ten covering roughly 2%. The time point is: after dendritic cell vaccination, including at tumor progression/relapse. This CDR3 is built from 14 residues. V lost 6 bases to trimming and J lost 3 bases; unmatched junction nucleotides: 3. From germline, CDR1 is SNHLY and CDR2 FYNNEI. A word on this clone: Its antigen remains unknown.

The chain recombines TRBV2 with TRBJ2-3; TRBD1 agrees at 10 bases. The origin of this receptor is a human donor with glioblastoma. This specimen consisted of blood, obtained after dendritic cell vaccination. CDR3 DNA sequence: TGTGCCAGCAGACCGGGACAGGGGACAGATACGCAGTATTTT. Protein product: CASRPGQGTDTQYF.